The rows below give T cell receptor beta chains drawn from one sample of a study of cytomegalovirus exposure and HLA in healthy donors. Clones were read by immunoSEQ multiplex PCR, and TCRdb kept only the in-frame ones, dropping some. This sample carries 150,000 or so clones, roughly 80% of them seen once, and the ten largest clones take 0.38%. Sequences were obtained from PBMCs. The receptors were sampled from a boy aged 2 to 9 in good health and CMV-seronegative. Both conserved end residues are part of each CDR3. Fields, in order: D gene, J gene, CDR3 length, V gene, clone size, CDR3 DNA, CDR3 protein. A D gene is named only where the DNA matches it firmly. Size is stated for part of the rows, as once, few or many counts, or as a class when the clone is expanded.

D: TRBD2; J: TRBJ2-1; length: 14; V: TRBV2; size: NA; DNA: TGTGCCAGGGGGACTAGCGGAACCTACAATGAGCAGTTCTTC; CDR3: CARGTSGTYNEQFF
D: NA; J: TRBJ1-5; length: 17; V: TRBV27; size: NA; DNA: TGTGCCAGCAGTTTACGGGGACCAGGGGCTCCTAATCAGCCCCAGCATTTT; CDR3: CASSLRGPGAPNQPQHF
D: TRBD2; J: TRBJ2-1; length: 13; V: TRBV6-5; size: NA; DNA: TGTGCCAGCAGGCTAGCGGTCTACAATGAGCAGTTCTTC; CDR3: CASRLAVYNEQFF
D: TRBD1; J: TRBJ1-2; length: 20; V: TRBV28; size: NA; DNA: TGTGCCAGCACCCACCTCCAATTCGCGGGACAGGGGAGACTGAACTATGGCTACACCTTC; CDR3: CASTHLQFAGQGRLNYGYTF
D: TRBD2; J: TRBJ2-3; length: 16; V: TRBV5-1; size: NA; DNA: TGCGCCAGCAGCTGGCGACTAGCGGGAGGGACAGATACGCAGTATTTT; CDR3: CASSWRLAGGTDTQYF
D: NA; J: TRBJ2-7; length: 16; V: TRBV6-1; size: NA; DNA: TGTGCCAGCAGTGAAACGGCAGGGGGGATTATCTACGAGCAGTACTTC; CDR3: CASSETAGGIIYEQYF
D: NA; J: TRBJ2-2; length: 15; V: TRBV30; size: NA; DNA: TGTGCCTGGAGTGTATCCCTAGCGCACACCGGGGAGCTGTTTTTT; CDR3: CAWSVSLAHTGELFF
D: NA; J: TRBJ2-3; length: 14; V: TRBV5-1; size: NA; DNA: TGCGCCAGCAGCTTATCTATTCTCACAGATACGCAGTATTTT; CDR3: CASSLSILTDTQYF
D: NA; J: TRBJ1-1; length: 16; V: TRBV25-1; size: once; DNA: TGTGCCAGCAGTGAATATCTTGGAGGGGTGAACACTGAAGCTTTCTTT; CDR3: CASSEYLGGVNTEAFF
D: TRBD1; J: TRBJ1-2; length: 15; V: TRBV7-9; size: once; DNA: TGTGCCAGCAGCTATGGGGGGACAGGGAGAGACGGCTACACCTTC; CDR3: CASSYGGTGRDGYTF
D: TRBD1; J: TRBJ2-4; length: 18; V: TRBV7-2; size: NA; DNA: TGTGCCAGCAGCTATACAGGGGGCGCGTCTATAGCCAAAAACATTCAGTACTTC; CDR3: CASSYTGGASIAKNIQYF
D: TRBD2; J: TRBJ2-7; length: 15; V: TRBV2; size: NA; DNA: TGTGCCAGCAGTGGCTTGATAGCGGGAGAGTGGGAGCAGTACTTC; CDR3: CASSGLIAGEWEQYF
D: NA; J: TRBJ2-1; length: 16; V: TRBV4-1; size: NA; DNA: TGCGCCAGCAGCCAAGATCTACTACTAGTGATTAATGAGCAGTTCTTC; CDR3: CASSQDLLLVINEQFF
D: NA; J: TRBJ2-3; length: 12; V: TRBV6-5; size: NA; DNA: TGTGCCAGCAGCCTGGGGGGAAATACGCAGTATTTT; CDR3: CASSLGGNTQYF
D: TRBD1; J: TRBJ2-6; length: 18; V: TRBV5-1; size: NA; DNA: TGCGCCAGCAGCTTGGATCAGGGGGCCCACTCTGGGGCCAACGTCCTGACTTTC; CDR3: CASSLDQGAHSGANVLTF
D: TRBD1; J: TRBJ2-1; length: 16; V: TRBV6-6; size: few; DNA: TGTGCCAGCAGTTACCGGGGACAGGGGGCGGACAATGAGCAGTTCTTC; CDR3: CASSYRGQGADNEQFF
D: NA; J: TRBJ1-4; length: 14; V: TRBV7-9; size: NA; DNA: TGTGCCAGCAGCTTAAAGGGGCAGTATGAAAAACTGTTTTTT; CDR3: CASSLKGQYEKLFF
D: TRBD2; J: TRBJ2-3; length: 16; V: TRBV11-3; size: NA; DNA: TGTGCCAGCAGCCCCTTCCCGGGGCGGGAGTCAGATACGCAGTATTTT; CDR3: CASSPFPGRESDTQYF
D: NA; J: TRBJ2-3; length: 15; V: TRBV5-1; size: NA; DNA: TGCGCCAGCAGCTTCCCGACGGGTGGAACAGATACGCAGTATTTT; CDR3: CASSFPTGGTDTQYF
D: TRBD2; J: TRBJ2-7; length: 15; V: TRBV25-1; size: NA; DNA: TGTGCCAGCAGTAGGGCCAGCGGGGGGACCTACGAGCAGTACTTC; CDR3: CASSRASGGTYEQYF
D: NA; J: TRBJ1-2; length: 15; V: TRBV5-1; size: NA; DNA: TGCGCCAGCAGCCTTTACAGGGACCCGAACTATGGCTACACCTTC; CDR3: CASSLYRDPNYGYTF
D: NA; J: TRBJ2-3; length: 14; V: TRBV10-1; size: once; DNA: TGCGCCAGCAGTGAGTGGGCTGTGACAGATACGCAGTATTTT; CDR3: CASSEWAVTDTQYF
D: NA; J: TRBJ1-1; length: 14; V: TRBV7-9; size: NA; DNA: TGTGCCAGCAGCTCATCGCGTTCTACCTATGAAGCTTTCTTT; CDR3: CASSSSRSTYEAFF
D: TRBD2; J: TRBJ2-5; length: 16; V: TRBV5-4; size: once; DNA: TGTGCCAGCAGCTCATTGGGGGGACTAGCGGGGGAGACCCAGTACTTC; CDR3: CASSSLGGLAGETQYF
D: TRBD2; J: TRBJ2-7; length: 17; V: TRBV28; size: NA; DNA: TGTGCCAGCAGTTTACGGCTAGCGGGAGGGTTCTCCTACGAGCAGTACTTC; CDR3: CASSLRLAGGFSYEQYF
D: TRBD1; J: TRBJ1-2; length: 16; V: TRBV6-6; size: NA; DNA: TGTGCCAGCAGTTACGTCCCGGGACAGGGTTCCTATGGCTACACCTTC; CDR3: CASSYVPGQGSYGYTF
D: NA; J: TRBJ1-2; length: 11; V: TRBV6-5; size: NA; DNA: TGTGCCAGCAGCTCAGGGTTTGGCTACACCTTC; CDR3: CASSSGFGYTF
D: TRBD2; J: TRBJ2-2; length: 16; V: TRBV19; size: NA; DNA: TGTGCCAGTAGTAAGGAACTAGCGGGATGGGACGGGGAGCTGTTTTTT; CDR3: CASSKELAGWDGELFF
D: NA; J: TRBJ2-4; length: 15; V: TRBV7-9; size: NA; DNA: TGTGCCAGCAGCCGACGATTAGGAGGGAAAAACATTCAGTACTTC; CDR3: CASSRRLGGKNIQYF
D: NA; J: TRBJ2-1; length: 15; V: TRBV28; size: NA; DNA: TGTGCCAGCAGTTTGGGTGGGAGCTCCTACAATGAGCAGTTCTTC; CDR3: CASSLGGSSYNEQFF
D: NA; J: TRBJ2-3; length: 15; V: TRBV5-1; size: NA; DNA: TGCGCCAGCAGCTTGGCGGCAGGGAGCACAGATACGCAGTATTTT; CDR3: CASSLAAGSTDTQYF
D: TRBD2; J: TRBJ2-1; length: 16; V: TRBV19; size: few; DNA: TGTGCCAGTAGTACCCTAGCGGGGGGACTCTACAATGAGCAGTTCTTC; CDR3: CASSTLAGGLYNEQFF
D: TRBD2; J: TRBJ2-3; length: 16; V: TRBV5-1; size: NA; DNA: TGCGCCAGCGGGGGGGGTAGAGACCCTAGCACAGATACGCAGTATTTT; CDR3: CASGGGRDPSTDTQYF
D: NA; J: TRBJ2-5; length: 13; V: TRBV23-1; size: NA; DNA: TGCGCCAGCAGTCTACAAGGGGGAGAGACCCAGTACTTC; CDR3: CASSLQGGETQYF